Below are 18 T cell receptor beta chains sequenced from a single sample in a study of breast tumors, draining lymph nodes, adjacent tissues. TCRdb re-called the multiplex PCR reads through MiXCR, storing one row per CDR3 protein. This repertoire shows some 65,000 distinct CDR3 sequences, approximately 40% found once; its top ten account for over 7.5%. The source material was breast tumor tissue. The receptors shown here come from a female donor with breast cancer. Some clones in this sample may be carry-over from other donors' samples.

Of note for this clonotype: A read error is possible here, since a much larger clone lies one base away. The chain is built from TRBV25-1 and TRBJ1-5; tentative D call: TRBD1 (6 bases). This CDR3 region has 11 residues. V was trimmed by 7 bases and J by 13 bases, leaving 14 bases between them. The germline gives CDR1 MGHDK, CDR2 SYGVNS. The CDR3 nucleotides read TGTGCCAGCACTTACGGGGACACTCAGCATTTT. Encoded protein: CASTYGDTQHF.

Sample share makes this clonotype medium-sized. The genes are TRBV6-6 and TRBJ1-2, with TRBD1 as a possible D gene (6 bases). Per germline, CDR1 MNHNY and CDR2 SVGAGI (reference sequence). This CDR3 has 14 amino acids. Trimming pared 6 bases from V and 2 bases from J, leaving 13 bases between. CDR3 sequence: CASSGRGRNYGYTF. DNA for the CDR3: TGTGCCAGCAGCGGCAGGGGCAGGAACTATGGCTACACCTTC.

This clonotype was seen ten or more times. The genes are TRBV12-3 or TRBV12-4 and TRBJ2-2; D may be TRBD1 (5 bases). The CDR3 runs 16 residues. With 3 bases removed from V and 0 bases from J, the gap between germline ends came to 11 bases. CDR3: CASSFIVGPNTGELFF. The CDR3 DNA is TGTGCCAGCAGTTTTATAGTGGGGCCGAACACCGGGGAGCTGTTTTTT.

This clonotype was detected many times. The chain links TRBV7-8 to TRBJ1-2, with D possibly matching TRBD1 (5 bases). The CDR3 sequence is 16 residues long. Germline V gene sequence: CDR1 SGHVS, CDR2 FQNEAQ. V lost 3 bases and J 5 bases, leaving 19 bases between the germline ends. CDR3 DNA: TGTGCCAGCAGCTTTTCGGGTTTACGGGGCGATTATGGCTACACCTTC. Translation: CASSFSGLRGDYGYTF.

There are many counts of this clonotype. The chain is built from TRBV7-8 and TRBJ2-3; the match to TRBD2 covers 10 bases. J lost 6 bases, V lost 5 bases, and 11 bases had no gene match. There are 16 residues in the CDR3. Per the germline V gene, CDR1 is SGHVS and CDR2 is FQNEAQ. The CDR3 spells CASSKAERGGRDTQYF. CDR3 coding DNA: TGTGCCAGCAGCAAAGCTGAGCGGGGGGGCAGGGATACGCAGTATTTT.

This clonotype was seen only once. V and J are TRBV20-1 and TRBJ1-6; D call uncertain. The CDR3 is 17 residues long. The V gene lost 2 bases and the J gene lost 0 bases, with 14 bases spanning the gap. Looked up from germline, CDR1 is DFQATT and CDR2 is SNEGSKA (reference sequence). The CDR3 sequence: CSARSSSGSSYNSPLHF. CDR3 DNA: TGCAGTGCTAGATCGTCTAGCGGGAGCTCCTATAATTCACCCCTCCACTTT.

The CDR3 DNA follows: TGCAGCGTTGATGTACTAGCGGGATCTAGTCACTCTGGGGCCAACGTCCTGACTTTC. Residues: CSVDVLAGSSHSGANVLTF. This chain links TRBV29-1 with TRBJ2-6; 10 bases are a match to TRBD2. Germline V lookup: CDR1 SQVTM, CDR2 ANQGSEA. With V trimmed by 3 bases and J by 0 bases, 11 bases remained unmatched. This CDR3 comprises 19 residues.

The chain links TRBV7-8 to TRBJ1-4; TRBD1 matches at 12 bases. Looked up from germline, CDR1 is SGHVS and CDR2 is FQNEAQ. With V trimmed by 6 bases and J by 7 bases, 6 bases remained unmatched. This CDR3 has 15 residues. The CDR3 sequence: CASSPRDRGREKLFF. The CDR3 region has the DNA TGTGCCAGCAGTCCCCGGGACAGGGGGCGTGAAAAACTGTTTTTT.

This clonotype was seen a handful of times. Possible read error: a much larger clone is one base away. This rearrangement joins TRBV11-3 to TRBJ2-7, with D possibly matching TRBD1 (6 bases). V was cut by 2 bases and J by 2 bases, with 13 bases left in between. CDR1 SGHNT and CDR2 YENEEA come from the germline V gene. There are 15 residues in the CDR3. CDR3 DNA: TGTGCCAGCAGCTTAATTGGGGACACCACCTACGAGCAGTACTTC. As protein: CASSLIGDTTYEQYF.

The V gene is TRBV29-1, the J gene TRBJ2-1; no reliable D call. The CDR3 extends over 9 amino acids. Germline CDR1 SQVTM, CDR2 ANQGSEA. The germline V and J ends were trimmed by 4 bases and 10 bases, with 5 bases remaining between them. The CDR3 spells CSVVGEQFF. The CDR3 DNA reads as TGCAGCGTTGTTGGGGAGCAGTTCTTC.

The rearrangement joins TRBV6-4 to TRBJ1-6; D unclear. V was trimmed by 0 bases and J by 6 bases, leaving 9 bases between them. In germline, CDR1 is MRHNA, CDR2 SNTAGT. There are 15 residues in the CDR3. CDR3 amino acids: CASSDSEGPNSPLHF. The CDR3 bases are TGTGCCAGCAGTGACTCCGAGGGCCCTAATTCACCCCTCCACTTT.

This clonotype came up many times. The V gene is TRBV9, the J gene TRBJ1-2; D unclear. V lost 4 bases and J lost 4, with 17 bases in between. The CDR3 covers 15 residues. CDR1 and CDR2 (germline): SGDLS, YYNGEE. The CDR3 spells CASSLVSHGFYGYTF. As DNA, the CDR3 is TGTGCCAGCAGCCTAGTCTCGCACGGCTTCTATGGCTACACCTTC.

This clonotype was counted a single time. A much larger clone differs from this one at a single base, so this may be a read error. CDR3 coding DNA: TGTGCCAGTCCGCGACCGTTAGGACGAGAGACCCAGTACTTC. It translates to CASPRPLGRETQYF. The chain employs TRBV6-1 and TRBJ2-5; D not certain. Trimming removed 9 bases from V and 4 bases from J, with 18 bases in between. The CDR3 has 14 amino acids. The germline V gene has CDR1 MNHNS and CDR2 SASEGT.

This clonotype was observed many times. The gene calls are TRBV10-3 and TRBJ1-2; weak D call: TRBD1 (6 bases). The CDR3 covers 15 residues. V lost 0 bases and J 8 bases, leaving 16 bases between the germline ends. Germline CDR1 ENHRY, CDR2 SYGVKD. The CDR3 nucleotides read TGTGCCATCAGTGAGTCGACAGGTCAAGGGTACGGCTACACCTTC. Its protein is CAISESTGQGYGYTF.

V and J are TRBV10-3 and TRBJ2-5; 8 nucleotides line up with TRBD2. The CDR3 is 14 amino acids. With V trimmed by 10 bases and J by 5 bases, 12 bases remained unmatched. Per germline, CDR1 ENHRY and CDR2 SYGVKD. The CDR3 region is CASSASGSGETQYF. The CDR3 coding sequence is TGTGCCAGCTCCGCAAGCGGGAGTGGGGAGACCCAGTACTTC.

The chain employs TRBV7-9 and TRBJ2-7, with 11 bases aligning to TRBD2. V was pared by 5 bases and J by 6 bases, with 12 bases of the junction left unmatched. Germline CDR1 is SEHNR and CDR2 is FQNEAQ (reference sequence). The CDR3 runs 16 residues. The CDR3 nucleotides read TGTGCCAGCAGCCCCTCGACTAGCGGGATTCCGCTCGAGCAGTACTTC. It specifies CASSPSTSGIPLEQYF.

With regard to this clonotype: Just one base apart from a much larger clone, this may be a read error. This rearrangement joins TRBV12-3 or TRBV12-4 to TRBJ1-5, with D possibly TRBD1 on 5 matching bases. V gave up 5 bases and J gave up 2 bases, with 13 bases separating them. The CDR3 contains 15 residues. CDR3 in DNA: TGTGCCAGCAGTCACACCAGGGCCGGCAATCAGCCCCAGCATTTT. It translates to CASSHTRAGNQPQHF.

This clonotype was found a few times. One end of the junction fails to match germline, which may point to a read error. The gene calls are TRBV7-9 and TRBJ1-4; 8 nucleotides agree with TRBD1. Germline values: CDR1 SEHNR, CDR2 FQNEAQ (reference sequence). This CDR3 spans 14 amino acids. In DNA, the CDR3 is TGTGCCAGCAGCACCGGGACAGGCATTAAAAAACTATTTTTT. It yields the protein CASSTGTGIKKLFF.